The source of this T cell receptor beta chain is a study of blood T cell repertoires in COVID-19. Study details: Samples of COVID-19 (acute and convalescent) were obtained from the United States, Italy and Spain.

Trimming took off 3 bases at V and 7 bases at J, with 10 bases between the two ends. The CDR3 totals 13 residues. Original processing notes: Amplifying reference gene primers gave estimates of nucleated cell counts. Sequencing was performed with immunoSEQ multiplex PCR; in TCRdb, only in-frame clones are kept and a portion is missing. The V and J calls and clone size come from that table; D and trimming were worked out from the DNA. The sample includes 65,000 to 80,000 clones, roughly four fifths of them seen just once. Input material: peripheral blood. The chain employs TRBV12-3 or TRBV12-4 and TRBJ1-5, with D uncertain. The receptor's source is a human donor in a cohort sampled during active COVID-19. The CDR3 here is CASSFSEEQPQHF. The CDR3, as DNA: TGTGCCAGCAGTTTCAGCGAGGAACAGCCCCAGCATTTT.